One sample yielded the 6 T cell receptor beta chains listed below, sequenced in a study of read filtering for tumor transcriptome and immune sequencing. This library used about 400 ng RNA and molecular barcoded adaptors spanning alpha/delta and beta/gamma chains. A single record per CDR3 protein comes from TCRdb applying MiXCR to the reads. The sample holds roughly 27,000 distinct CDR3 sequences, 14% seen once. Input material: a population of CD138-negative cells sorted from bone marrow. The receptors come from a donor older than 35 with multiple myeloma.

This clonotype occurred a few times. The V gene is TRBV7-9, the J gene TRBJ2-3; 11 bases line up with TRBD2. Germline-derived CDR1 and CDR2 are SEHNR and FQNEAQ (reference sequence). This CDR3 contains 16 residues. V trimming: 4 bases; J trimming: 2 bases; junction bases outside the gene matches: 5. The CDR3, as DNA: TGTGCCAGCAGCTCCCGACTAGCGGGACTCACAGATACGCAGTATTTT. It specifies CASSSRLAGLTDTQYF.

There are many counts of this clonotype. CDR3 in DNA: TGCAGTGCTAGACAGGGCGGCAATCAGCCCCAGCATTTT. Its translation is CSARQGGNQPQHF. The chain recombines TRBV20-1 with TRBJ1-5; D is perhaps TRBD1 (5 bases). From germline, CDR1 is DFQATT and CDR2 SNEGSKA (reference sequence). The CDR3 has 13 residues. V lost 2 bases and J lost 2, with 7 bases in between.

Concerning this clonotype: A far larger clone is off by one base, so a read error is likely. The V and J genes are TRBV24-1 and TRBJ2-7; either TRBD1 or TRBD2 may fit D (5 bases each). CDR3 length: 16 amino acids. Trimming took 4 bases from V and 5 from J, leaving 20 bases between them. Germline-derived CDR1 and CDR2 are KGHDR and SFDVKD. The CDR3 here is CATSDRFGGPRNEQYF. In DNA form, the CDR3 reads TGTGCCACCAGTGACCGTTTTGGGGGACCCAGGAACGAGCAGTACTTC.

This clonotype was picked up one time. Since no conserved phenylalanine or tryptophan closes the CDR3, a read error is the likely cause. The V call is TRBV20-1, the J call TRBJ2-5, with unresolved D. The germline CDR1 and CDR2 sequences are DFQATT and SNEGSKA (reference sequence). The CDR3 has 13 amino acids. CDR3 DNA sequence: TGTAGTGCTAGAGATGAAAACCAAGAGACCCAGTACTTG. Amino acids: CSARDENQETQYL.

This clonotype was picked up a small number of times. A clone one base away is much larger, so this may be a read error. The gene calls are TRBV11-2 and TRBJ2-7; D not certain. Per germline, CDR1 SGHAT and CDR2 FQNNGV. This CDR3 comprises 11 residues. The CDR3 reads CVSSQVVEQYF. DNA for the CDR3: TGTGTCAGCAGCCAAGTCGTCGAGCAGTACTTC.

This clonotype was picked up many times. The CDR3 reads CASSQDRGGPVEQYF. Written as DNA, the CDR3 is TGTGCCAGCAGCCAAGATCGGGGAGGGCCGGTCGAGCAGTACTTC. The rearrangement uses TRBV4-2 and TRBJ2-7, with 7 bases matching TRBD2. The CDR3 is 15 residues long. Trimming took 0 bases from V and 6 from J; bases not matched to a gene: 8. Germline loops: CDR1 LGHNA, CDR2 YNFKEQ.